The entry below gives a single T cell receptor (beta chain) sequence along with its context. Antigen unknown. TCRdb keeps only in-frame clones here, not all; method: immunoSEQ multiplex PCR. Of more than 150,000 clones in the sample, roughly nine tenths were seen once. The CDR3 extends over 15 amino acids. With V trimmed by 0 bases and J by 2 bases, 4 bases remained unmatched. From germline, CDR1 is SGDLS and CDR2 YYNGEE. This entry belongs to a study of Ad26.COV2.S vaccination and SARS-CoV-2 variants. Study results and caveats: Higher spike-specific TCR breadth was found in vaccine recipients than in placebo recipients. Breadth and depth estimates from TCRs may understate total T cell responses.

The chain carries TRBV9 and TRBJ1-1, with TRBD1 matching over 7 bases. This clonotype was sampled from a human donor who had recovered from COVID-19. Specimen: peripheral blood, collected after recovery from COVID-19. The CDR3 here is CASSVGGGLNTEAFF. Here the CDR3 DNA reads TGTGCCAGCAGCGTAGGAGGGGGCCTTAACACTGAAGCTTTCTTT.